These 8 T cell receptor beta chains share one sample of origin, sequenced in a study of CD8+ T cells in alopecia areata listed by TCRdb under 2018. Library preparation employed the immunoSEQ multiplex PCR assay. To provide template for TCR sequencing, every sample had RNA extracted and reverse transcribed into cDNA. TCRdb mirrors the immuneACCESS table, restricted to in-frame sequences. Some clones are absent from its copies; in checked studies, under half trace to an unresolved V gene, and the reason for the others is unknown. This sample comprises 150,000 or so clones, approximately 52% of them detected only once. Roughly 17% of the sample is taken by the ten largest. In light of the paper, this sample's treatment or condition label describes: oral pan-JAK inhibitor, 5-10 mg twice daily. The sample here was CD4+ T cells sorted from blood, taken between weeks 55 and 65, from a patient treated with tofacitinib. Every receptor here comes from a human donor with alopecia areata.

The CDR3 DNA reads TGTGCCAGCAAAATAATGACCGACGAGCAGTACTTC. It translates to CASKIMTDEQYF. The genes are TRBV6-1 and TRBJ2-7; D call uncertain. Germline values: CDR1 MNHNS, CDR2 SASEGT. V lost 7 bases and J 5 bases, leaving 12 bases between the germline ends. The CDR3 length is 12 residues.

This chain connects TRBV7-8 to TRBJ2-1; no clear D. Trimming removed 5 bases from V and 12 bases from J, with 20 bases in between. Germline values: CDR1 SGHVS, CDR2 FQNEAQ. The CDR3 totals 14 residues. CDR3 nucleotides: TGTGCCAGCAGCCTAATGCCTACCTCAACGGCGCAGTTCTTC. Amino acid sequence: CASSLMPTSTAQFF.

The gene calls are TRBV9 and TRBJ1-2; D remains ambiguous. This CDR3 spans 12 amino acids. Germline assignment: CDR1 SGDLS and CDR2 YYNGEE. Trimming cost V 2 bases and J 1 base, with 3 bases left between them. CDR3 sequence (DNA): TGTGCCAGCAGCGTCTATAACTATGGCTACACCTTC. It is translated as CASSVYNYGYTF.

The genes are TRBV29-1 and TRBJ1-2; 7 nucleotides line up with TRBD1. CDR3 length: 8 amino acids. CDR1 and CDR2 (germline): SQVTM, ANQGSEA. The CDR3: CSSGGNTF. CDR3 DNA sequence: TGCAGTTCAGGGGGTAACACCTTC.

The V and J genes are TRBV29-1 and TRBJ1-5; possibly TRBD1 for D (5 bases). Trimming took 4 bases from V and 1 from J, leaving 8 bases between them. This CDR3 is built from 13 residues. Germline CDR1 and CDR2: SQVTM and ANQGSEA. In DNA, the CDR3 is TGCAGCGTTGGGGGACGGAGCAATCAGCCCCAGCATTTT. Encoded protein: CSVGGRSNQPQHF. Variable domain in full (rest from reference TRBV29-1 and TRBJ1-5): SAVISQKPSRDICQRGTSLTIQCQVDSQVTMMFWYRQQPGQSLTLIATANQGSEATYESGFVIDKFPISRPNLTFSTLTVSNMSPEDSSIYLCSVGGRSNQPQHFGDGTRLSIL.

This clone has only one observation. The rearrangement joins TRBV5-6 to TRBJ2-2, with D perhaps TRBD1 (6 bases). This CDR3 contains 17 residues. The germline V gene encodes CDR1 SGHDT and CDR2 YYEEEE. Trimming pared 4 bases from V and 1 base from J, leaving 17 bases between. Here the CDR3 DNA reads TGTGCCAGCAGCAACGGGACACGGAGGTTGAACACCGGGGAGCTGTTTTTT. Protein sequence: CASSNGTRRLNTGELFF.

CDR3 loop: CASSVGTEAFF. The DNA of the CDR3 is TGTGCCAGCAGTGTTGGCACTGAAGCTTTCTTT. This chain links TRBV25-1 with TRBJ1-1; D uncertain. The CDR3 sequence is 11 residues long. Germline V lookup: CDR1 MGHDK, CDR2 SYGVNS. V was cut by 4 bases and J by 4 bases, with 4 bases left in between.

The chain recombines TRBV29-1 with TRBJ1-2, with D maybe TRBD1 (6 bases). The CDR3 has 14 amino acids. The V end lost 2 bases, the J end lost 4 bases, and 14 bases lay between the germline ends. CDR1 is SQVTM, CDR2 ANQGSEA, per germline. The CDR3 coding sequence is TGCAGCGTTGAACCCCCGGGGGGCGGCTATGGCTACACCTTC. Protein: CSVEPPGGGYGYTF. The whole variable domain, remainder taken from reference TRBV29-1 and TRBJ1-2, is SAVISQKPSRDICQRGTSLTIQCQVDSQVTMMFWYRQQPGQSLTLIATANQGSEATYESGFVIDKFPISRPNLTFSTLTVSNMSPEDSSIYLCSVEPPGGGYGYTFGSGTRLTVV.